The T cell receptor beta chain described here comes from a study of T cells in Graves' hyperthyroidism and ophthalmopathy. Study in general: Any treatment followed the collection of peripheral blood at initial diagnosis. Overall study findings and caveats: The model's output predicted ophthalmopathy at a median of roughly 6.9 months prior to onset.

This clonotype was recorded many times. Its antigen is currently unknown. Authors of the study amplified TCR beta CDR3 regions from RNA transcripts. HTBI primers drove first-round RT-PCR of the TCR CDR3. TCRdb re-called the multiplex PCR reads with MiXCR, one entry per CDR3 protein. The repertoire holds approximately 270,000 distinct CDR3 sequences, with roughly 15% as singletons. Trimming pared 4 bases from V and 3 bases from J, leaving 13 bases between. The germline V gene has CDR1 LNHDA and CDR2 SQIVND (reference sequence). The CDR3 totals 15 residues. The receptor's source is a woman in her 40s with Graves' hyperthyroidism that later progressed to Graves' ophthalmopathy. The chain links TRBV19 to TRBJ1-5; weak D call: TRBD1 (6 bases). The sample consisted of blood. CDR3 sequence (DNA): TGTGCCAGTAGTACAGGGGCGCGGTACAATCAGCCCCAGCATTTT. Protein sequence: CASSTGARYNQPQHF. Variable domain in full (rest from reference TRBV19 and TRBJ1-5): DGGITQSPKYLFRKEGQNVTLSCEQNLNHDAMYWYRQDPGQGLRLIYYSQIVNDFQKGDIAEGYSVSREKKESFPLTVTSAQKNPTAFYLCASSTGARYNQPQHFGDGTRLSIL.